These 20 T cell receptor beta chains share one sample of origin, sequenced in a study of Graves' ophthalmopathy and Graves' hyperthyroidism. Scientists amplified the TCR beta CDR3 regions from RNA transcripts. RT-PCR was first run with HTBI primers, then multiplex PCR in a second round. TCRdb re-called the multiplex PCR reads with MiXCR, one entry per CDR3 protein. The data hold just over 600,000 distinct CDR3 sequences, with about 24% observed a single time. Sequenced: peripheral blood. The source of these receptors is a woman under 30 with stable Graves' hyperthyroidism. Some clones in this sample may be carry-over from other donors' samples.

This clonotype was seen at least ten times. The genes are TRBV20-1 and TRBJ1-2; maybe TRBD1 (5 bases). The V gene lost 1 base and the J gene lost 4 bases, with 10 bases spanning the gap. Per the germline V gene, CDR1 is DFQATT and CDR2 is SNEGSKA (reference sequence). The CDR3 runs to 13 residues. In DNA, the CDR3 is TGCAGTGCTAGAGCCAGGGATGGCTATGGCTACACCTTC. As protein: CSARARDGYGYTF.

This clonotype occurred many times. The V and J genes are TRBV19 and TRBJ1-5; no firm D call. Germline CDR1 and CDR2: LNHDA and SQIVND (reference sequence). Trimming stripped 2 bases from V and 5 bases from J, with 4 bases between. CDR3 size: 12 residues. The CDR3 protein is CASSINYQPQHF. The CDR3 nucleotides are TGTGCCAGTAGTATAAACTATCAGCCCCAGCATTTT.

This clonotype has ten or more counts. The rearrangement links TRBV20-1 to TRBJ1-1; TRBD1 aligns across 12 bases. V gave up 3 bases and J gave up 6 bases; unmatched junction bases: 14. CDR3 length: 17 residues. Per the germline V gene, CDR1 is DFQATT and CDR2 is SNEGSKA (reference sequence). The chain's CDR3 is CSARTAGTGGAYPEAFF. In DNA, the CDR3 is TGCAGTGCTAGGACAGCCGGGACAGGGGGCGCGTACCCTGAAGCTTTCTTT.

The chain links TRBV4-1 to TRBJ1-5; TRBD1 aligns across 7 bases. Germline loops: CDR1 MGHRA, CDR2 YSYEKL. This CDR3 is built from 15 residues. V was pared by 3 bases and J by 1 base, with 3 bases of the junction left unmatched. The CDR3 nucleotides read TGCGCCAGCAGCCAGTTACAGGGGAGCAATCAGCCCCAGCATTTT. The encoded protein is CASSQLQGSNQPQHF.

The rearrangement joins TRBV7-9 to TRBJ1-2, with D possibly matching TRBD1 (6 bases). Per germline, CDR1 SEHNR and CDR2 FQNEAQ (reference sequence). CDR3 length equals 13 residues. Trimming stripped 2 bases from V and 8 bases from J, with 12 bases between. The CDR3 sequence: CASSLRDNQGYTF. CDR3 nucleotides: TGTGCCAGCAGCTTAAGGGACAACCAAGGCTACACCTTC.

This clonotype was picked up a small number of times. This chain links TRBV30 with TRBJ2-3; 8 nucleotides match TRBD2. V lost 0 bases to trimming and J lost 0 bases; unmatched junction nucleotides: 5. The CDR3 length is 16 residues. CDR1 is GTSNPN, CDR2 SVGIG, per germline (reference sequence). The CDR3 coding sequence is TGTGCCTGGAGTGTTGGGGCTAGCGGGAGCACAGATACGCAGTATTTT. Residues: CAWSVGASGSTDTQYF. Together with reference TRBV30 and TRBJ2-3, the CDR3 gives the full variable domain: SQTIHQWPATLVQPVGSPLSLECTVEGTSNPNLYWYRQAAGRGLQLLFYSVGIGQISSEVPQNLSASRPQDRQFILSSKKLLLSDSGFYLCAWSVGASGSTDTQYFGPGTRLTVL.

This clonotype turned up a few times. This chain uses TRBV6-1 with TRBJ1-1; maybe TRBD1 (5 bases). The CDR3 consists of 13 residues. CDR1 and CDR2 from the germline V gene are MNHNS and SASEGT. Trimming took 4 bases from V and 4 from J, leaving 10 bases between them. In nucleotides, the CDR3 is TGTGCCAGCAGTGCCCAGGGATTCACTGAAGCTTTCTTT. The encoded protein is CASSAQGFTEAFF.

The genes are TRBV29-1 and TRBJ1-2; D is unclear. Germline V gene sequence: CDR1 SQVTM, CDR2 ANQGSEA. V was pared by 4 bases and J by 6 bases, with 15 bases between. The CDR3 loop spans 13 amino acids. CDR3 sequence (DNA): TGCAGCGTTGTTGGGGAGAATTCGGATGGCTACACCTTC. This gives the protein CSVVGENSDGYTF.

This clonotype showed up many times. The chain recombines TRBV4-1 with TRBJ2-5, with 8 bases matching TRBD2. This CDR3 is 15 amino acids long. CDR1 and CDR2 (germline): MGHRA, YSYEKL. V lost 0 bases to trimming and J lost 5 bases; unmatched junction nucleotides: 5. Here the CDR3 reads CASSQERGARETQYF. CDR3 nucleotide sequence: TGCGCCAGCAGCCAAGAGCGGGGGGCCAGGGAGACCCAGTACTTC.

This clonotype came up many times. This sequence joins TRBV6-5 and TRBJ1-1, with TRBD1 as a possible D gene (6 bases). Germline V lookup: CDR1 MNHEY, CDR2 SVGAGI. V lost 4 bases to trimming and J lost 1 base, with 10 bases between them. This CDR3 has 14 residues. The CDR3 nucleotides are TGTGCCAGCAGTTCCCCCAGGGGGAACACTGAAGCTTTCTTT. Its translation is CASSSPRGNTEAFF.

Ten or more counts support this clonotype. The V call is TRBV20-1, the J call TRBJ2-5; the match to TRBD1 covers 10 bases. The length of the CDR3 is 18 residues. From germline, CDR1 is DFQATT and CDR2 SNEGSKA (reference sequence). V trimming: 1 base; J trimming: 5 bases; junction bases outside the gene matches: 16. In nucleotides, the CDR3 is TGCAGTGCTAGAGTTCTTACCGCACGGGACAGGGGTTGGGAGACCCAGTACTTC. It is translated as CSARVLTARDRGWETQYF.

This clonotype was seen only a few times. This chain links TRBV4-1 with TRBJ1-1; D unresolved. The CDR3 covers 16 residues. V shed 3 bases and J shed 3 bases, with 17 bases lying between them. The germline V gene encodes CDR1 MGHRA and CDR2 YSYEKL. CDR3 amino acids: CASSQVGLIRDTEAFF. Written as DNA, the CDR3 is TGCGCCAGCAGCCAGGTTGGACTAATCCGAGACACTGAAGCTTTCTTT.

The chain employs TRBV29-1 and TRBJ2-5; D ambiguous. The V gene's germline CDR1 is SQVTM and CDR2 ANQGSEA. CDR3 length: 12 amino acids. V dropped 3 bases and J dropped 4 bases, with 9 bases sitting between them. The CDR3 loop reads CSVDGVGETQYF. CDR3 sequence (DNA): TGCAGCGTTGACGGCGTGGGAGAGACCCAGTACTTC. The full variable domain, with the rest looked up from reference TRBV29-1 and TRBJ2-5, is SAVISQKPSRDICQRGTSLTIQCQVDSQVTMMFWYRQQPGQSLTLIATANQGSEATYESGFVIDKFPISRPNLTFSTLTVSNMSPEDSSIYLCSVDGVGETQYFGPGTRLLVL.

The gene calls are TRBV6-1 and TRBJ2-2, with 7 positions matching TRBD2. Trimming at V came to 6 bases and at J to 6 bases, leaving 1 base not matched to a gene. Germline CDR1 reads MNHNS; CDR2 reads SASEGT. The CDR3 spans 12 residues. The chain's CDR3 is CASRAGAGELFF. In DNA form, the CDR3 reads TGTGCCAGCAGGGCGGGGGCCGGGGAGCTGTTTTTT.

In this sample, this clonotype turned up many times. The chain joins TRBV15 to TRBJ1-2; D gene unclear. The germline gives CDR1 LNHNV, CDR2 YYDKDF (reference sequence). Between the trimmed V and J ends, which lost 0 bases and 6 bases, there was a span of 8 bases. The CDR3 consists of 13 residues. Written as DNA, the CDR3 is TGTGCCACCAGCAGAGATAGAACGCATGGCTACACCTTC. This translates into CATSRDRTHGYTF.

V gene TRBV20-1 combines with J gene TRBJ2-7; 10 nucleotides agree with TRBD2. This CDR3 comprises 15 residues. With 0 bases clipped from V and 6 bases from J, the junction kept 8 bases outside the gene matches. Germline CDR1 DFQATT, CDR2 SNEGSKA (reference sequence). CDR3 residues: CSARDNLAGDAEQYF. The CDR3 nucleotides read TGCAGTGCTAGAGATAATCTAGCGGGAGACGCCGAGCAGTACTTC.

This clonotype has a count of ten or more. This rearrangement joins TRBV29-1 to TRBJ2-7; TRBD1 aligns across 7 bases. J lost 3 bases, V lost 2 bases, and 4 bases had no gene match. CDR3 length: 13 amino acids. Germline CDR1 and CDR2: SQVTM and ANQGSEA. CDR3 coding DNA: TGCAGCGTTGAAATGCCAGGGGGCTACGAGCAGTACTTC. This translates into CSVEMPGGYEQYF.

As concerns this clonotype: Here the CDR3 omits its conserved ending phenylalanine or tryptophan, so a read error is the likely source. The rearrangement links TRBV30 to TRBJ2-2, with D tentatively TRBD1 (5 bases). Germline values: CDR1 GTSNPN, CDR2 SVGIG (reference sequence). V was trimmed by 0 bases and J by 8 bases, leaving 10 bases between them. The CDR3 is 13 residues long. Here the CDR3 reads CAWSVQGVGELFL. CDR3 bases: TGTGCCTGGAGTGTACAAGGGGTTGGGGAGCTGTTTTTG.

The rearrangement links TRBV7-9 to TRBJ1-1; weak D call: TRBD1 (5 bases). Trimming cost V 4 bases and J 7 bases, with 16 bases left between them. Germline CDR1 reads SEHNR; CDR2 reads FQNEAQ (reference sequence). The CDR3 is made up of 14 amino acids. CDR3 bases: TGTGCCAGCAGCTGGGACGGTCGCTTAGTTGAAGCTTTCTTT. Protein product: CASSWDGRLVEAFF.

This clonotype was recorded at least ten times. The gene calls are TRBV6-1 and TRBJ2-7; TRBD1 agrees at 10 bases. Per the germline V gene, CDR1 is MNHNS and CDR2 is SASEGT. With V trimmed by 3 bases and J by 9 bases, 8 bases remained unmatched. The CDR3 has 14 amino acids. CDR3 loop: CASSDGQGGAVQYF. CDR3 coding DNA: TGTGCCAGCAGTGACGGACAGGGGGGAGCAGTGCAGTACTTC.